This T cell receptor beta chain comes out of a study of cytotoxic CD8 clonotypes in ibrutinib-treated CLL. The assay was immunoSEQ multiplex PCR, and TCRdb's table has in-frame clones only and misses some. The sample lists 150,000 or so clones; around 82% were seen once. Whole-study results and caveats: Samples were collected at differing times from sustained-remission and progressing patients. Public clonotypes, found uncommonly, either contracted or stayed stable on treatment.

The CDR3 is 10 residues long. Germline-derived CDR1 and CDR2 are WNHNN and SYGVQD (reference sequence). This clone was counted between two and nine times. Its antigen is not identified. Its ends do not fully match the called genes, so a read error is possible. The sample here was PBMCs, taken after 36 months of ibrutinib treatment. The gene calls are TRBV10-1 and TRBJ1-4; 7 nucleotides line up with TRBD1. This clonotype was obtained from a human donor with chronic lymphocytic leukemia. The CDR3 DNA is TGCGCCAGCAAAATGGGACAGAATTATTTT. It encodes CASKMGQNYF.